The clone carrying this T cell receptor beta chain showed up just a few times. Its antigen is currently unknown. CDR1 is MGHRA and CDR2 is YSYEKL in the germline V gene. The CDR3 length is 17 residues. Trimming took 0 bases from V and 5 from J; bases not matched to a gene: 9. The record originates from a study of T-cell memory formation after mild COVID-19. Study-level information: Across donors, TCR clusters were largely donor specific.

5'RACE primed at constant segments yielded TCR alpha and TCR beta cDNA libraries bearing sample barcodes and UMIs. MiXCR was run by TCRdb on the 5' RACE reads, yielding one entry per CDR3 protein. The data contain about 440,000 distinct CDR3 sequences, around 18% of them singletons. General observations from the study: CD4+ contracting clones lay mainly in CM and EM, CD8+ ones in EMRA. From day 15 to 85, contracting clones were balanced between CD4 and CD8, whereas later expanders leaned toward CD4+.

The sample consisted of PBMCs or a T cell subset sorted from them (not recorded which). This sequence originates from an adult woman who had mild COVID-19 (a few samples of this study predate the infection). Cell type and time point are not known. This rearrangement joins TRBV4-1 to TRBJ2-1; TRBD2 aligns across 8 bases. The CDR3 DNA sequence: TGCGCCAGCAGCCAAGAAGGAGTAGCGGGGTACAACAATGAGCAGTTCTTC. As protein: CASSQEGVAGYNNEQFF.